This TCR beta chain came from a study of CD4 T cells in relation to SARS-CoV-2 and coronaviruses. About the research overall: ViraFEST: roughly ten-day antigen culture of PBMCs, then TCR beta CDR3 sequencing. Study-wide results and caveats: This crossreactivity analysis covered spike protein alone, no other viral proteins. Pre-pandemic and post-infection samples never came from the same donor.

Profiling relied on immunoSEQ multiplex PCR, and the TCRdb table lists in-frame clones only, not all of them. The sample includes around 11,000 clones, around 70% of them seen just once. Details on this clone: Its antigen is as yet unknown.

With 3 bases clipped from V and 7 bases from J, the junction kept 8 bases outside the gene matches. This CDR3 region has 15 residues. Germline V gives CDR1 SGHTA, CDR2 FQGNSA. Before the COVID-19 pandemic, during about 2011-2019, CD4+ T cells were taken from unexposed donors. CD4+ T cells were isolated from the cells after around eleven days of culture. Testing used SARS-CoV-2 S/N and four cold-coronavirus spikes on unexposed-donor CD4+ T cells, cells permitting. Sequencing used CD4+ T cells from PBMCs, cultured in vitro. This sequence joins TRBV7-2 and TRBJ2-1; 8 bases are a match to TRBD2. This receptor was obtained from a human donor in good health. CDR3 protein: CASSFGTRIRNEQFF. The DNA for the CDR3 is TGTGCCAGCAGCTTTGGGACTAGGATCCGGAATGAGCAGTTCTTC. Looking up the rest from reference TRBV7-2 and TRBJ2-1 gives the full variable domain: GAGVSQSPSNKVTEKGKDVELRCDPISGHTALYWYRQSLGQGLEFLIYFQGNSAPDKSGLPSDRFSAERTGGSVSTLTIQRTQQEDSAVYLCASSFGTRIRNEQFFGPGTRLTVL.